This TCR beta chain is drawn from a study of T cell responses to AZD1222 COVID-19 vaccine (dated by TCRdb to the early 2020s). Looking at the study overall: TCR sequencing covered approximately 230 trial participants: 200 to 220 given two doses of AZD1222 and around 26 given two doses of MenACWY control vaccine. Trial participants were enrolled into age subgroups of 18-55, 56-69 and 70-plus years, which contained approximately 150, 28 and 58 TCR-sequenced participants, respectively. Summary of the overall study and its limitations: Because no day 14 peak-response samples were available, the repertoires could be characterized only after the peak T cell response. Epitopes outside the regions mutated in the B.1.351 and B.1.1.7 variants were reportedly recognized by nearly half of the unique spike-specific TCRs. Spike-specific TCR breadth and depth rose significantly after two AZD1222 doses compared with day 0 and with MenACWY recipients. Participants were mostly white British, with more females than males. The authors suggested clonal diversity may have been underestimated. Only five or six AZD1222 recipients were SARS-CoV-2 seropositive at baseline, limiting conclusions about previously exposed vaccinees. The 56-69-year group was small, and its depth increase did not reach significance, likely because of low power. CD4 TCRs associated with the vaccine covered the entire spike protein, and the dominant responses were in regions 160-218 and 743-854.

With regard to this clone: There is no known antigen for this receptor. No much larger clone is present one base from it, and per-base qualities are unavailable. Distinct nucleotide sequences in the sample also encode this CDR3.

The time point tag for this specimen amounts to: about 28 days (+/-7) after the second vaccine dose. AZD1222 recipients given second doses at about 4 weeks or at about 12 weeks were pooled, since spike-specific TCR depth and breadth were not found to differ between the two schedules. The vaccinee samples were drawn from two UK trials, COV001 and COV002, one of which was a single-blind randomized controlled phase 2/3 trial testing AZD1222 (ChAdOx1 nCoV-19) in healthy adults. Trial participant PBMC samples were collected at day 0 and day 28 after the second dose for TCRbeta chain sequencing. The CDR3 regions of human TCRbeta chains were subjected to immunosequencing. Processing in the source paper ran as follows. Repertoire TCRs were matched against a reference library of SARS-CoV-2-specific TCRs generated with the MIRA antigen-specificity platform. Breadth was defined as the fraction of unique TCRs that were SARS-CoV-2-associated, and depth was defined as the fraction of total T cells that were SARS-CoV-2-associated. Using the MIRA data, every spike-specific TCR was mapped to the spike region that the TCR reacted to and assigned to either a CD4 or a CD8 class. Log10-transformed breadth and depth values were compared by one-way ANOVA with Sidak's multiple comparisons tests. TCRdb limited this immuneACCESS table to in-frame rearrangements with V and J called. A share of clones is missing; checked studies link under half to unresolved V genes, and the rest is unexplained. The V and J calls and clone size are taken from that table; D and trimming were inferred from the DNA. For this sample there are fewer than 150,000 clones; around 90% appear just once. The ten largest clones represent 5% to 7% of the sample.

This clonotype was sampled from an adult who received the AZD1222 COVID-19 vaccine. The source material was peripheral blood, sampled 28 days after the second AZD1222 dose.

This receptor has the CDR3 CASSQVEGAETQYF. The nucleotide sequence is TGCGCCAGCAGCCAAGTTGAGGGAGCAGAGACCCAGTACTTC. The chain is assembled from TRBV4-1 and TRBJ2-5; D gene: possibly TRBD2, on 5 matching bases. V drops 1 base and J drops 4 bases, leaving 10 bases in between. The germline V gene provides CDR1 MGHRA and CDR2 YSYEKL. From the cysteine through the phenylalanine, the CDR3 covers 14 amino acids. Only the CDR3 DNA is retained, 42 bases long and in frame from the first base.